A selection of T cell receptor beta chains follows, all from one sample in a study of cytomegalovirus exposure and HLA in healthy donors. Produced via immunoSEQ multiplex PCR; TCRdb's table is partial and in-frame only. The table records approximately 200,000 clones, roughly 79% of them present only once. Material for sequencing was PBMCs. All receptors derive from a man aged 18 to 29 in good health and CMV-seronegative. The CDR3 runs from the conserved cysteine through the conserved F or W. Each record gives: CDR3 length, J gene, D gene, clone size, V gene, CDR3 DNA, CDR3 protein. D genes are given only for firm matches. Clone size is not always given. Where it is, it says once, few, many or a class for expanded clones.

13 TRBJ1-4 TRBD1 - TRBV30 TGTGCCTGGGCGGGACAGCCTAATGAAAAACTGTTTTTT CAWAGQPNEKLFF
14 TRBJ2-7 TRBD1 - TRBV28 TGTGCCAGCAGTCTTAAGACAGGGTTGAGAGAGCAGTACTTC CASSLKTGLREQYF
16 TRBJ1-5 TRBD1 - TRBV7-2 TGTGCCAGCAGCTTAGCCGGGACAGGGTTCAATCAGCCCCAGCATTTT CASSLAGTGFNQPQHF
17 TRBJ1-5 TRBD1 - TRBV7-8 TGTGCCAGCAGCTTAGGTCGTCCGGGACAGGGGAATCAGCCCCAGCATTTT CASSLGRPGQGNQPQHF
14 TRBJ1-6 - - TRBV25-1 TGTGCCAGCAGTGAATCCCAGATTTGGTCACCCCTCCACTTT CASSESQIWSPLHF
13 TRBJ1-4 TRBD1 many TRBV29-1 TGCAGCGCGAACAGGGGAACTAATGAAAAACTGTTTTTT CSANRGTNEKLFF
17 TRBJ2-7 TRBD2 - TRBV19 TGTGCCAGTAGCACGGGACTAGCGGGGGATCTCTCCTACGAGCAGTACTTC CASSTGLAGDLSYEQYF
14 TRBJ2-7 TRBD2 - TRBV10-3 TGTGCCATCAGGGTAGCGGGAGGCGCGGGCGAGCAGTACTTC CAIRVAGGAGEQYF
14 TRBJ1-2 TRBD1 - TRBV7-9 TGTGCCAGCAGCCCAACCGGGACAGCTTATGGTTACACCTTC CASSPTGTAYGYTF
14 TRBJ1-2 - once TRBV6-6 TGTGCCAGCAGGCTCGGGGGGACCACATCTGGCTACACCTTC CASRLGGTTSGYTF
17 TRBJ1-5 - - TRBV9 TGTGCCAGCAGCGTAGAAGGACAGCCAACCGAAAATCAGCCCCAGCATTTT CASSVEGQPTENQPQHF
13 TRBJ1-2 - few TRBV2 TGTGCCAGCAGTGGGACAGCTAACTATGGCTACACCTTC CASSGTANYGYTF
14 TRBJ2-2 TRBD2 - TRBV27 TGTGCCAGCACCCCGGCGGGAGGGCCCGGGGAGCTGTTTTTT CASTPAGGPGELFF
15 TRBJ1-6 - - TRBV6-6 TGTGCCAGCAGTTTCACCGGGACACCCGAGAGCCCCCTCCACTTT CASSFTGTPESPLHF
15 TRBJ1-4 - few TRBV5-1 TGCGCCAGCAGCTTGGAGTCAGGCGCCAATGAAAAACTGTTTTTT CASSLESGANEKLFF
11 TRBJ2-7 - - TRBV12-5 TGTGCTAGTGGCCGTACCTACGAGCAGTACTTC CASGRTYEQYF
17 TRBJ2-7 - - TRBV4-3 TGCGCCAGCAGCCAAGACTTCGTGCGGGGCGGGACCTACGAGCAGTACTTC CASSQDFVRGGTYEQYF
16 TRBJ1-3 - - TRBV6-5 TGTGCCAGCAGTTACCGGACACCGAGCTCTGGAAACACCATATATTTT CASSYRTPSSGNTIYF
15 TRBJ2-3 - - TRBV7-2 TGTGCCAGCAGCTTAAGGGGGACCACTACAGATACGCAGTATTTT CASSLRGTTTDTQYF
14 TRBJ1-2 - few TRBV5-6 TGTGCCAGCAGCTTGCGGGGGTTTGACTATGGCTACACCTTC CASSLRGFDYGYTF
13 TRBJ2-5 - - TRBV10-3 TGTGCCATTCGCCTCCGGGTTGGGGAGACCCAGTACTTC CAIRLRVGETQYF
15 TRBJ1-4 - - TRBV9 TGTGCCAGCAGCGAAACAGGGTACGTTCGGGAAAAACTGTTTTTT CASSETGYVREKLFF
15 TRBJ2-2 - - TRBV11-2 TGTGCCAGCAGCTCGGCCGGGATCTGGCCCGGGGAGCTGTTTTTT CASSSAGIWPGELFF
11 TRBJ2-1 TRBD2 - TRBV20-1 TGCAGTAGCGGGGGCAACAATGAGCAGTTCTTC CSSGGNNEQFF
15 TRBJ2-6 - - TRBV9 TGTGCCAGCAGCGTAGGACACTCTGGGGCCAACGTCCTGACTTTC CASSVGHSGANVLTF
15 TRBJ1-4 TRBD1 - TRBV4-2 TGTGCCAGCAGCCAAGATCGGACAGGGGAAGAAAAACTGTTTTTT CASSQDRTGEEKLFF
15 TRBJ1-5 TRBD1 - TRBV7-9 TGTGCCAGCAGTTCCGACAGGGTGGGCAATCAGCCCCAGCATTTT CASSSDRVGNQPQHF
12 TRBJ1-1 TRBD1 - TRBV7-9 TGTGCCAGCAGCTTGGACAGGATTGAAGCTTTCTTT CASSLDRIEAFF
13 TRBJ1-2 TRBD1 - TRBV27 TGTGCCAGCAGTCCCGGACAGGTCTTTGGCTACACCTTC CASSPGQVFGYTF
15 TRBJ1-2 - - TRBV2 TGTGCCAGCAGTCCAAGCAGGGAGGCATCCTATGGCTACACCTTC CASSPSREASYGYTF
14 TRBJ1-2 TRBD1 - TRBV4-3 TGCGCCAGCAGTCCACAGGGGGTTGACTATGGCTACACCTTC CASSPQGVDYGYTF
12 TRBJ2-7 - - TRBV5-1 TGCGCCAGCAAGGACACAGACTACGAGCAGTACTTC CASKDTDYEQYF
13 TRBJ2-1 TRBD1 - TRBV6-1 TGTGCCAGCAGAGGCAGGGGGCGGGATGAGCAGTTCTTC CASRGRGRDEQFF
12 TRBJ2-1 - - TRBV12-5 TGTGCTAGTGCTTTGGCAGGGGATGAGCAGTTCTTC CASALAGDEQFF
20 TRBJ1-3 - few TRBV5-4 TGTGCCAGCAGCCGTTGGGTCTCACAGGGACTACTAGGCTCTGGAAACACCATATATTTT CASSRWVSQGLLGSGNTIYF
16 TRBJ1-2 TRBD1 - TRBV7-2 TGTGCCAGCAGCTCACCGACAGGGCGGAGGGACTATGGCTACACCTTC CASSSPTGRRDYGYTF
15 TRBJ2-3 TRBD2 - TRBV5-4 TGTGCCAGCAGCCGAACTAGCGGGGGGGCTGATACGCAGTATTTT CASSRTSGGADTQYF
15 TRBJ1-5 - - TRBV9 TGTGCCAGCAGCGTAGCCGGTGGTGATAATCAGCCCCAGCATTTT CASSVAGGDNQPQHF
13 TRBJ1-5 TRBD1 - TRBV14 TGTGCCAGCTCTGACAGGGGCAATCAGCCCCAGCATTTT CASSDRGNQPQHF
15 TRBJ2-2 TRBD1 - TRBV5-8 TGTGCCAGCAGCCACCCGGGACAGGGGGCCGGGGAGCTGTTTTTT CASSHPGQGAGELFF
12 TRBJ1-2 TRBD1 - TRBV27 TGTGCCAGCAGCGGAGGGGGCAATGGCTACACCTTC CASSGGGNGYTF
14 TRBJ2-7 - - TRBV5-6 TGTGCCAGCAGCTTAGGGGACTTCTCCTACGAGCAGTACTTC CASSLGDFSYEQYF
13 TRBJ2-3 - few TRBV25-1 TGTGTTTGTGGGGGGAGTAGCACAGATACGCAGTATTTT CVCGGSSTDTQYF
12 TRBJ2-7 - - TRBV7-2 TGTGCCAGCAGCTTAGCTCTGTACGAGCAGTACTTC CASSLALYEQYF
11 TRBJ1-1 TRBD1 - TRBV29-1 TGCAGCGTCCGCAGGGGGCCCACAGCTTTCTTT CSVRRGPTAFF
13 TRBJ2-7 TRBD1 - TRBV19 TGTGCCAGTAGTTCGCGGACAGGGCTCGAGCAGTACTTC CASSSRTGLEQYF